This T cell receptor beta chain is drawn from a study of early T cells in non-severe SARS-CoV-2 infection. TCRdb used MiXCR to reprocess the 5' RACE reads, holding one entry per CDR3 protein. The sample has about 80,000 distinct CDR3 sequences, 5% seen once. This clonotype appeared many times. The ends were cut back, 3 bases at V and 4 bases at J, with 13 bases in the middle. The CDR3 has 15 residues. CDR1 MGHRA and CDR2 YSYEKL come from the germline V gene. The chain joins TRBV4-1 to TRBJ1-3; D possibly corresponds to TRBD1 (6 bases). This material consisted of whole blood, taken at baseline. The clonotype was recovered from an adult who was a healthcare worker with PCR-confirmed SARS-CoV-2 infection or an uninfected control (not recorded which). DNA of the CDR3: TGCGCCAGCAGCCAGGGGGCCTTCCCCGGAAACACCATATATTTT. Protein product: CASSQGAFPGNTIYF.